These 8 T cell receptor beta chains share one sample of origin, sequenced in a study of shared clonotypes between healthy human individuals. The table came from immunoSEQ multiplex PCR; TCRdb's copy has only in-frame clones and leaves some out. The profile shows hundreds of thousands of clones, roughly 98% of them singletons. The naive CD8 fraction comprised CD45RO-negative cells positively selected for CCR7 and excluded terminally differentiated effector memory CD45RA+ cells. The sample consisted of naive CD8+ T cells sorted from blood. These receptors were obtained from a man between 25 and 39 years old in good health.

The V and J genes are TRBV7-9 and TRBJ2-7; TRBD1 matches 9 bases. Trimming cost V 3 bases and J 4 bases; bases outside gene matches: 7. CDR3 length equals 15 residues. The germline gives CDR1 SEHNR, CDR2 FQNEAQ (reference sequence). DNA for the CDR3: TGTGCCAGCAGCTTTCTCTCCGGGACAGGGTACGAGCAGTACTTC. Translation: CASSFLSGTGYEQYF.

This sequence joins TRBV11-2 and TRBJ2-7, with a possible D match to TRBD1 (6 bases). The CDR3 sequence is 17 residues long. Germline V gene lookup returns CDR1 SGHAT and CDR2 FQNNGV. Between the trimmed V and J ends, which lost 0 bases and 5 bases, there was a span of 20 bases. The CDR3 here is CASSLDLTGGYFNEQYF. CDR3 sequence (DNA): TGTGCCAGCAGCTTAGATTTGACAGGCGGGTACTTTAACGAGCAGTACTTC.

This chain links TRBV27 with TRBJ1-1; TRBD1 is a possible D gene (6 bases). This CDR3 has 12 residues. V lost 4 bases, J lost 11 bases, and 14 bases lay in between. In germline, CDR1 is MNHEY, CDR2 SMNVEV (reference sequence). The CDR3, as DNA: TGTGCCAGCAGTTCCATGGGGGCAGGGGCTTTCTTT. Protein sequence: CASSSMGAGAFF.

The chain recombines TRBV27 with TRBJ2-5; D possibly matches TRBD1 or TRBD2 (6 bases each). Germline lookup yields CDR1 MNHEY and CDR2 SMNVEV (reference sequence). The CDR3 sequence is 13 residues long. Trimming left V 4 bases short and J 5 bases short, with 11 bases between. CDR3 DNA: TGTGCCAGCAGTTGGGGGGCAGGGGAGACCCAGTACTTC. It encodes CASSWGAGETQYF.

This rearrangement joins TRBV7-7 to TRBJ2-1; TRBD1 matches at 7 bases. Germline V gene lookup returns CDR1 SSHAT and CDR2 FNYEAQ (reference sequence). V gave up 5 bases and J gave up 2 bases; unmatched junction bases: 6. The CDR3 spans 15 residues. Here the CDR3 DNA reads TGTGCCAGCAGCCTCGACAGGGCCCCCTACAATGAGCAGTTCTTC. Translated: CASSLDRAPYNEQFF.

Worth noting for this clone: Other DNA sequences within the sample encode an identical CDR3. The chain links TRBV5-1 to TRBJ2-1; TRBD1 matches 7 bases. Trimming cost V 0 bases and J 6 bases; bases outside gene matches: 3. The CDR3 length is 14 residues. The germline V gene encodes CDR1 SGHRS and CDR2 YFSETQ. Written as DNA, the CDR3 is TGCGCCAGCAGCTTGGGTCAGGGGGTCAATGAGCAGTTCTTC. This encodes CASSLGQGVNEQFF.

V usage is TRBV9 and J usage is TRBJ2-7; 9 nucleotides match TRBD1. The germline CDR1 and CDR2 sequences are SGDLS and YYNGEE. This CDR3 is built from 16 residues. The V and J ends lost 0 bases and 2 bases, in that order; junction bases with no gene match: 6. CDR3 coding DNA: TGTGCCAGCAGCGTAGGGGGACAGGGTTTTCCCTACGAGCAGTACTTC. It encodes CASSVGGQGFPYEQYF.

This rearrangement joins TRBV7-9 to TRBJ2-7, with D unresolved. The CDR3 spans 11 residues. Germline CDR1 reads SEHNR; CDR2 reads FQNEAQ (reference sequence). Between the trimmed V and J ends, which lost 4 bases and 2 bases, there was a span of 3 bases. CDR3 sequence: CASSYTYEQYF. Here the CDR3 DNA reads TGTGCCAGCAGCTACACCTACGAGCAGTACTTC.